The rows below give T cell receptor beta chains drawn from one sample of a study of cytotoxic CD8 clonotypes in ibrutinib-treated CLL. The table came from immunoSEQ multiplex PCR; TCRdb's copy has only in-frame clones and leaves some out. The sample includes approximately 130,000 clones, roughly 80% of them seen just once. This sample comprised PBMCs, obtained after 24 months of ibrutinib treatment. The receptors here all came from a human donor with chronic lymphocytic leukemia. Each CDR3 is given with its conserved first and last residue. D genes are given only for firm matches. Clone size is not always given. Where it is, it says once, few, many or a class for expanded clones.

TRBV9	-	TRBJ1-1	-	TGTGCCAGCAGCGTCAGTGCCCTGAACACTGAAGCTTTCTTT	CASSVSALNTEAFF
TRBV2	-	TRBJ2-4	-	TGTGCCAGCGAGGGAGGGAGGGGGGACATTCAGTACTTC	CASEGGRGDIQYF
TRBV7-3	-	TRBJ2-6	TRBD1	TGTGCCAGCAGCCGTACAAATACGGGACAGTATTACTCTGGGGCCAACGTCCTGACTTTC	CASSRTNTGQYYSGANVLTF
TRBV29-1	-	TRBJ1-2	-	TGCAGCGCTGAAGGGGGTTCTAACTATGGCTACACCTTC	CSAEGGSNYGYTF
TRBV27	-	TRBJ1-4	TRBD1	TGTGCCAGCAGTGGTAACAGGGGGCCTGGGGAAAAACTGTTTTTT	CASSGNRGPGEKLFF
TRBV11-2	-	TRBJ2-1	TRBD2	TGTGCCAGCAGCCAGGTGGGCGGGGGGGCCTACAATGAGCAGTTCTTC	CASSQVGGGAYNEQFF
TRBV30	-	TRBJ2-5	-	TGTGCCTGGAATTTTCGGTCGGGGGAGACCCAGTACTTC	CAWNFRSGETQYF
TRBV27	few	TRBJ2-7	TRBD2	TGTGCCAGCAGCCTCCTAGCGGGGACCTACGAGCAGTACTTC	CASSLLAGTYEQYF
TRBV5-6	-	TRBJ2-5	TRBD1	TGTGCCAGCAGCTCGACAGGGGGCGAGGAGACCCAGTACTTC	CASSSTGGEETQYF
TRBV4-3	-	TRBJ1-2	-	TGCGCCAGCAGCCAAGATCTTCAGGGAGTGGTTCGTGGCTACACCTTC	CASSQDLQGVVRGYTF
TRBV19	-	TRBJ1-1	-	TGTGCCAGTAGTATTCTCCAGGGAGTTATATTGAACACTGAAGCTTTCTTT	CASSILQGVILNTEAFF
TRBV7-8	-	TRBJ2-3	TRBD2	TGTGCCAGCAGCTTAGACTCGGCGGGGGGGCGTGGTTATACGCAGTATTTT	CASSLDSAGGRGYTQYF
TRBV10-3	-	TRBJ2-1	-	TGTGCCATCAGTGAGAAGACCAGCTCCTACAATGAGCAGTTCTTC	CAISEKTSSYNEQFF
TRBV27	-	TRBJ2-2	TRBD1	TGTGCCAGCAGACGACTATACCACACCGGGACAGGGGGCGACACCGGGGAGCTGTTTTTT	CASRRLYHTGTGGDTGELFF
TRBV7-2	-	TRBJ2-7	TRBD2	TGTGCCAGCAGCCCCACCGGGACTAGCTACTCTACGTGGTACTTC	CASSPTGTSYSTWYF
TRBV10-3	few	TRBJ1-5	-	TGTGCCATCACGGACTCGGGCAATCAGCCCCAGCATTTT	CAITDSGNQPQHF
TRBV10-2	few	TRBJ2-7	TRBD1	TGCGCCAGCAGCACCGGACAGGGGCCCGACGAGCAGTACTTC	CASSTGQGPDEQYF
TRBV18	once	TRBJ2-3	-	TGTGCCAGCTACCGACAGACCACAGATACGCAGTATTTT	CASYRQTTDTQYF
TRBV30	-	TRBJ2-7	-	TGTGCCTGGAGTGTCGGAACACCCTACGAGCAGTACTTC	CAWSVGTPYEQYF
TRBV29-1	-	TRBJ2-5	TRBD1	TGCAGCGTTGAAGGTGGGACAGGGGAAGAGACCCAGTACTTC	CSVEGGTGEETQYF
TRBV19	-	TRBJ2-7	TRBD1	TGTGCCAGTAGCAACCGGGGACAGGGAGCCGGCGAGCAGTACTTC	CASSNRGQGAGEQYF
TRBV28	few	TRBJ1-1	-	TGTGCCAGCAGTACCCTAGACAGGCTGTGGGCTTTCTTT	CASSTLDRLWAFF
TRBV4-1	-	TRBJ2-5	-	TGCGCCAGCAGCCCCTGGAGGGGGGGCCACCAAGAGACCCAGTACTTC	CASSPWRGGHQETQYF
TRBV5-1	-	TRBJ1-1	TRBD1	TGCGCCAGCAAGTTGGGACCGGGACAGGGACCCACTGAAGCTTTCTTT	CASKLGPGQGPTEAFF
TRBV29-1	-	TRBJ2-1	-	TGCAGCGTTTCAAGTCAGGGGCCTAATGAGCAGTTCTTC	CSVSSQGPNEQFF
TRBV5-1	-	TRBJ1-4	-	TGCGCCAGCAGCTTGGCCCCCAGGGGTCGAAATGAAAAACTGTTTTTT	CASSLAPRGRNEKLFF
TRBV18	-	TRBJ2-4	TRBD1	TGTGCCAGCTCATCTACAGGGGGCGCCTATAAAAACATTCAGTACTTC	CASSSTGGAYKNIQYF
TRBV14	-	TRBJ1-6	-	TGTGCCAGCAGCCACAGCGGTTATAATTCACCCCTCCACTTT	CASSHSGYNSPLHF
TRBV9	-	TRBJ2-7	-	TGTGCCAGCAGCGTAGGGGGCAGGGCCCCTTACGAGCAGTACTTC	CASSVGGRAPYEQYF
TRBV4-3	-	TRBJ1-2	-	TGCGCCAGCAGCCAAGATGTAATGGACTATGGCTACACCTTC	CASSQDVMDYGYTF
TRBV5-6	-	TRBJ2-3	-	TGTGCCAGCAGCTGGAGTGGGACAGATACGCAGTATTTT	CASSWSGTDTQYF
TRBV29-1	-	TRBJ1-2	TRBD1	TGCAGCGTTTCTCGGACAGGGAGGAACTATGGCTACACCTTC	CSVSRTGRNYGYTF
TRBV28	-	TRBJ1-6	-	TGTGCCAGCAGTTTGGGATCACCCCTCCACTTT	CASSLGSPLHF
TRBV25-1	few	TRBJ2-1	TRBD2	TGTGCCAGCAGTGCGTTAGCGGGGGGGCCTAGGAATGAGCAGTTCTTC	CASSALAGGPRNEQFF
TRBV18	-	TRBJ1-1	-	TGTGCCAGCTCACCACCTGCGACCTCCGGGGGGGAAGCTTTCTTT	CASSPPATSGGEAFF
TRBV28	-	TRBJ2-7	-	TGTGCCAGCAGTTTTGCTAGCCTGCGTTCCTACGAGCAGTACTTC	CASSFASLRSYEQYF
TRBV6-5	once	TRBJ1-1	TRBD1	TGTGCCGCCGAGGGGGCGAGTAGTGAAGCTTTCTTT	CAAEGASSEAFF
TRBV6-5	-	TRBJ2-7	-	TGTGCCAGCAGTTCAACGCACGGTCTGGGGGAGCAGTACTTC	CASSSTHGLGEQYF
TRBV6-1	few	TRBJ2-3	TRBD1	TGTGCCAGCAGGCGGGACAGGGGGCGCGAAGATACGCAGTATTTT	CASRRDRGREDTQYF
TRBV7-9	-	TRBJ2-7	TRBD1	TGTGCCAGCAGCCTAGGGGGCTTCGACGAGCAGTACTTC	CASSLGGFDEQYF
TRBV7-6	few	TRBJ1-1	-	TGTGCCAGCAGCCCCTGGACTGAAGAAGCTTTCTTT	CASSPWTEEAFF
TRBV19	-	TRBJ1-5	TRBD1	TGTGCCAGTAGTAAGGACAGGGGGTCGGGCAATCAGCCCCAGCATTTT	CASSKDRGSGNQPQHF
TRBV7-2	-	TRBJ2-1	-	TGTGCCAGCAGCTTAGGTTGGGGCAGACGTTCCTACAATGAGCAGTTCTTC	CASSLGWGRRSYNEQFF
TRBV9	-	TRBJ1-5	-	TGTGCCAGCAGCGTAGGGGCAATTGACAATCAGCCCCAGCATTTT	CASSVGAIDNQPQHF
TRBV5-1	-	TRBJ2-3	TRBD2	TGCGCCAGCAGCTTGGAGCGGGGGGACACAGATACGCAGTATTTT	CASSLERGDTDTQYF
TRBV7-2	-	TRBJ1-2	TRBD1	TGTGCCAGCACCGAACAGGGGAATGGCTACACCTTC	CASTEQGNGYTF
TRBV19	-	TRBJ2-3	-	TGTGCCAGTAGTATTGCAGATACGCAGTATTTT	CASSIADTQYF